The 27 T cell receptor beta chains presented below share a single source sample, sequenced in a study of blood T cell repertoires in COVID-19. TCRdb's table, derived via immunoSEQ multiplex PCR, lists solely in-frame clones and lacks some. The sample gives about 36,000 clones, 65% to 80% of which show up once; 2% is in the top ten. The source material was peripheral blood. These receptor sequences come from a man aged 60 to 75 with active COVID-19.

The CDR3 region is CASSLEGVNEKLFF. In nucleotides, the CDR3 is TGTGCCAGCAGCCTCGAGGGCGTTAATGAAAAACTGTTTTTT. This chain connects TRBV9 to TRBJ1-4; D is unresolved. Deletions cut 4 bases from V and 4 bases from J, with 11 bases between. Germline V gene sequence: CDR1 SGDLS, CDR2 YYNGEE. This CDR3 is 14 amino acids long.

The chain is built from TRBV10-2 and TRBJ2-1; 12 bases align to TRBD2. The length of the CDR3 is 19 residues. V was clipped by 0 bases and J by 5 bases; unmatched bases: 11. The germline V gene encodes CDR1 WSHSY and CDR2 SAAADI. The CDR3 spells CASSESGASGGALNNEQFF. Here the CDR3 DNA reads TGCGCCAGCAGTGAGTCGGGGGCTAGCGGGGGGGCCCTTAACAATGAGCAGTTCTTC.

The chain uses TRBV7-8 and TRBJ2-1; perhaps TRBD2 as D (6 bases). Trimming cost V 3 bases and J 0 bases, with 9 bases left between them. Germline CDR1 and CDR2: SGHVS and FQNEAQ. There are 15 residues in the CDR3. In DNA form, the CDR3 reads TGTGCCAGCAGCTTCCGGGGGAGCTCCTACAATGAGCAGTTCTTC. This codes for CASSFRGSSYNEQFF.

This chain uses TRBV28 with TRBJ1-6; D ambiguous. The CDR3 has 16 residues. Trimming stripped 2 bases from V and 9 bases from J, with 17 bases between. Germline V gene lookup returns CDR1 MDHEN and CDR2 SYDVKM. CDR3 sequence reads: CASSLRGSTFTSPLHF. In DNA form, the CDR3 reads TGTGCCAGCAGTTTAAGAGGAAGTACCTTTACTTCACCCCTCCACTTT.

The V call is TRBV7-2, the J call TRBJ1-1, with a tentative D call TRBD1 (6 bases). The CDR3 extends over 16 amino acids. Germline loops: CDR1 SGHTA, CDR2 FQGNSA. Trimming took 5 bases from V and 0 from J, leaving 16 bases between them. CDR3 sequence: CASSRSKGVMNTEAFF. The CDR3 DNA sequence: TGTGCCAGCAGCCGCTCAAAGGGGGTTATGAACACTGAAGCTTTCTTT.

V usage is TRBV18 and J usage is TRBJ1-6; D gene uncertain. CDR1 and CDR2 (germline): KGHSH, LQKENI. CDR3 length: 14 amino acids. V was clipped by 1 base and J by 6 bases, with 7 bases between them. CDR3 in amino acids: CASSPRQANSPLHF. The CDR3 nucleotides are TGTGCCAGCTCACCACGGCAGGCTAATTCACCCCTCCACTTT.

This clone occurred once. The rearrangement joins TRBV5-1 to TRBJ2-1, with D perhaps TRBD1 (6 bases). The CDR3 extends over 14 amino acids. Trimming left V 1 base short and J 6 bases short, with 11 bases between. The germline V gene encodes CDR1 SGHRS and CDR2 YFSETQ. The CDR3 spells CASSLSRDINEQFF. In DNA, the CDR3 is TGCGCCAGCAGCTTGAGCAGGGACATCAATGAGCAGTTCTTC.

This sequence joins TRBV19 and TRBJ2-2; TRBD2 agrees at 12 bases. V lost 1 base, J lost 5 bases, and 8 bases stayed unmatched. Germline-derived CDR1 and CDR2 are LNHDA and SQIVND (reference sequence). The CDR3 has 18 amino acids. The CDR3 region is CASSIVASGRAWTGELFF. CDR3 nucleotide sequence: TGTGCCAGTAGTATAGTTGCTAGCGGGAGGGCCTGGACCGGGGAGCTGTTTTTT.

The V and J genes are TRBV6-2 or TRBV6-3 and TRBJ2-2; 8 nucleotides line up with TRBD2. V trimming: 5 bases; J trimming: 3 bases; junction bases outside the gene matches: 8. The CDR3 has 16 residues. From germline, CDR1 is MNHEY and CDR2 SVGEGT. The CDR3 sequence: CASSPLGGRYTGELFF. The CDR3 DNA follows: TGTGCCAGCAGTCCCCTCGGCGGGAGGTACACCGGGGAGCTGTTTTTT.

The CDR3 bases are TGTGCCAGCACCGGGACAGCCCAAGAGACCCAGTACTTC. As protein: CASTGTAQETQYF. The V call is TRBV12-3 or TRBV12-4, the J call TRBJ2-5, with 7 positions matching TRBD1. V dropped 7 bases and J dropped 1; count of bases not matched to a gene: 3. This CDR3 comprises 13 residues.

The chain links TRBV4-2 to TRBJ1-1; D may be TRBD1 (6 bases). In germline, CDR1 is LGHNA, CDR2 YNFKEQ. The CDR3 extends over 14 amino acids. Trimming cost V 0 bases and J 5 bases, with 10 bases left between them. CDR3 nucleotides: TGTGCCAGCAGCCAAGATCCCCAGGGGACTGAAGCTTTCTTT. Translating gives CASSQDPQGTEAFF.

CDR3 in amino acids: CATSREGRAYEQYF. The CDR3 DNA is TGTGCCACCAGCAGAGAAGGTCGGGCCTACGAGCAGTACTTC. The genes are TRBV15 and TRBJ2-7; D not certain. The CDR3 sequence is 14 residues long. V was clipped by 0 bases and J by 2 bases, with 8 bases between them. The germline CDR1 and CDR2 sequences are LNHNV and YYDKDF (reference sequence).

The chain uses TRBV4-3 and TRBJ1-5; 8 nucleotides match TRBD1. The CDR3 runs 15 residues. CDR1 and CDR2 (germline): LGHNA, YSLEER. With 4 bases clipped from V and 3 bases from J, the junction kept 5 bases outside the gene matches. The CDR3: CASSLWTGYNQPQHF. CDR3 coding DNA: TGCGCCAGCAGCCTCTGGACAGGGTACAATCAGCCCCAGCATTTT.

The chain carries TRBV7-2 and TRBJ2-2, with TRBD2 matching 11 bases. J lost 0 bases, V lost 8 bases, and 8 bases had no gene match. The germline V gene encodes CDR1 SGHTA and CDR2 FQGNSA. This CDR3 spans 17 amino acids. Here the CDR3 reads CASRTSGLSANTGELFF. The DNA of the CDR3 is TGTGCCAGCCGGACTAGCGGGTTATCCGCGAACACCGGGGAGCTGTTTTTT. The full variable domain, its missing parts supplied by reference TRBV7-2 and TRBJ2-2, is GAGVSQSPSNKVTEKGKDVELRCDPISGHTALYWYRQSLGQGLEFLIYFQGNSAPDKSGLPSDRFSAERTGGSVSTLTIQRTQQEDSAVYLCASRTSGLSANTGELFFGEGSRLTVL.

The chain uses TRBV7-8 and TRBJ2-7; 8 bases line up with TRBD2. CDR3 size: 15 residues. Germline assignment: CDR1 SGHVS and CDR2 FQNEAQ. V lost 8 bases and J lost 3; bases outside the gene matches: 12. CDR3 coding DNA: TGTGCCAGCCGGGGGGGTAGCGGGCTATACTACGAGCAGTACTTC. It yields the protein CASRGGSGLYYEQYF.

The chain uses TRBV6-2 or TRBV6-3 and TRBJ2-7, with a tentative D call TRBD2 (5 bases). V was pared by 2 bases and J by 10 bases, with 12 bases between. This CDR3 is built from 12 residues. Germline CDR1 is MNHEY and CDR2 is SVGEGT. Written as DNA, the CDR3 is TGTGCCAGCAGTTACACCCCGACGGGACAGTACTTC. Translated, it gives CASSYTPTGQYF.

The sample holds one count of this clone. This chain uses TRBV5-4 with TRBJ1-1; 8 nucleotides agree with TRBD1. The V and J ends lost 4 bases and 5 bases, in that order; junction bases with no gene match: 7. Germline V CDR1 and CDR2: SGHNT, YYREEE (reference sequence). This CDR3 has 14 residues. In DNA, the CDR3 is TGTGCCAGCAGCGCCAGGGGGCGTGAAACTGAAGCTTTCTTT. Translated: CASSARGRETEAFF. Using reference TRBV5-4 and TRBJ1-1 for the parts outside the CDR3, the full variable domain is ETGVTQSPTHLIKTRGQQVTLRCSSQSGHNTVSWYQQALGQGPQFIFQYYREEENGRGNFPPRFSGLQFPNYSSELNVNALELDDSALYLCASSARGRETEAFFGQGTRLTVV.

V usage is TRBV19 and J usage is TRBJ1-1; 7 nucleotides agree with TRBD1. The V gene end was trimmed by 4 bases and the J gene end by 0 bases; junction bases not matched to a gene: 8. The CDR3 sequence is 16 residues long. The germline V gene has CDR1 LNHDA and CDR2 SQIVND (reference sequence). The CDR3 DNA reads TGTGCCAGTAGTACCGGATTCCAGGGGGTGAACACTGAAGCTTTCTTT. It yields the protein CASSTGFQGVNTEAFF.

This chain uses TRBV11-2 with TRBJ2-1; maybe TRBD1 (6 bases). Germline assignment: CDR1 SGHAT and CDR2 FQNNGV. V was clipped by 5 bases and J by 0 bases, with 11 bases between them. The CDR3 contains 15 residues. The chain's CDR3 is CASSDDRSSYNEQFF. The CDR3 DNA is TGTGCCAGCAGCGACGACAGGAGCTCCTACAATGAGCAGTTCTTC.

This chain uses TRBV4-3 with TRBJ1-2, with D tentatively TRBD1 (6 bases). The CDR3 has 16 amino acids. V lost 4 bases and J 5 bases, leaving 20 bases between the germline ends. Germline CDR1 and CDR2: LGHNA and YSLEER. Written as DNA, the CDR3 is TGCGCCAGCAGCCCGCAGAGGGGGGGGGTCGGGTATGGCTACACCTTC. It translates to CASSPQRGGVGYGYTF.

The J gene is TRBJ2-5, the V gene TRBV10-3; 12 bases fit TRBD1. The CDR3 is made up of 16 amino acids. The germline V gene encodes CDR1 ENHRY and CDR2 SYGVKD. The V segment lost 4 bases and the J segment 5 bases; nucleotides outside the gene matches: 8. CDR3 coding DNA: TGTGCCATCAGTGGCCTCGGGACAGGGGGCGCGGAGACCCAGTACTTC. It yields the protein CAISGLGTGGAETQYF.

CDR3 protein: CASSLVAGGPYEQYF. The CDR3 nucleotides read TGTGCCAGCAGCTTAGTCGCGGGAGGGCCGTACGAGCAGTACTTC. The chain links TRBV7-2 to TRBJ2-7, with 9 bases matching TRBD2. The CDR3 consists of 15 residues. Germline loops: CDR1 SGHTA, CDR2 FQGNSA. V lost 1 base to trimming and J lost 4 bases; unmatched junction nucleotides: 5.

The J gene is TRBJ1-1, the V gene TRBV2, with a weak D call TRBD1 (5 bases). The CDR3 length is 13 residues. V was clipped by 8 bases and J by 0 bases, with 10 bases between them. Germline-derived CDR1 and CDR2 are SNHLY and FYNNEI. In DNA form, the CDR3 reads TGTGCCAGCGGGTTACAGGTGAACACTGAAGCTTTCTTT. Translation gives CASGLQVNTEAFF. Variable domain in full (rest from reference TRBV2 and TRBJ1-1): EPEVTQTPSHQVTQMGQEVILRCVPISNHLYFYWYRQILGQKVEFLVSFYNNEISEKSEIFDDQFSVERPDGSNFTLKIRSTKLEDSAMYFCASGLQVNTEAFFGQGTRLTVV.

V is TRBV3-1 (or the pseudogene TRBV3-2) and J is TRBJ2-7, with TRBD1 matching over 10 bases. This CDR3 has 17 residues. The germline gives CDR1 LGHDT, CDR2 YNNKEL (reference sequence). Trimming removed 5 bases from V and 7 bases from J; junction bases left unmatched: 17. The CDR3 here is CASSFETRTGGVGEQYF. DNA for the CDR3: TGTGCCAGCAGCTTTGAAACCCGGACAGGGGGGGTCGGGGAGCAGTACTTC.

This rearrangement joins TRBV19 to TRBJ2-3; 7 bases agree with TRBD1. Germline V lookup: CDR1 LNHDA, CDR2 SQIVND (reference sequence). V lost 4 bases to trimming and J lost 0 bases; unmatched junction nucleotides: 4. The length of the CDR3 is 15 residues. CDR3 nucleotides: TGTGCCAGTAGTACCCGACAGGGTAGCACAGATACGCAGTATTTT. The encoded protein is CASSTRQGSTDTQYF.

J is TRBJ2-2 and V is TRBV18, with 9 nucleotides matching TRBD1. The V gene end was trimmed by 3 bases and the J gene end by 5 bases; junction bases not matched to a gene: 1. Germline V gene lookup returns CDR1 KGHSH and CDR2 LQKENI. This CDR3 has 14 amino acids. CDR3 in amino acids: CASSPTGGTGELFF. The CDR3, as DNA: TGTGCCAGCTCACCGACAGGGGGGACCGGGGAGCTGTTTTTT.

J is TRBJ2-7 and V is TRBV2; 11 bases agree with TRBD2. The length of the CDR3 is 14 residues. The V gene's germline CDR1 is SNHLY and CDR2 FYNNEI. V lost 5 bases and J lost 2; bases outside the gene matches: 2. The CDR3 protein is CASSSLAGAYEQYF. The CDR3 region has the DNA TGTGCCAGCAGTTCACTAGCGGGGGCCTACGAGCAGTACTTC.